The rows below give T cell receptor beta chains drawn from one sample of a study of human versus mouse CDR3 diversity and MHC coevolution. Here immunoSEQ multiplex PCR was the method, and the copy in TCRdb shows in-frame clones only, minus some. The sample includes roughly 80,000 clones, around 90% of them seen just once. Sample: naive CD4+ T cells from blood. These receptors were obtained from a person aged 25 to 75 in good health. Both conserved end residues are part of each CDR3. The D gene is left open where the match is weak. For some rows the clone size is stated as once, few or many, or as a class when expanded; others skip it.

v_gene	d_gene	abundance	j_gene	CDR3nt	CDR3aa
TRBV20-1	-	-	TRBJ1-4	TGCAGTGCTAGCGGGGGTGAAAAACTGTTTTTT	CSASGGEKLFF
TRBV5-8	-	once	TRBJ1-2	TGTGCCAGCAGCTTCACGGGCTGGAGGGGCTACACCTTC	CASSFTGWRGYTF
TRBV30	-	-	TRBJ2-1	TGTGCCTGGAGTGACAGAGTACCCCGGCAGTTCTTC	CAWSDRVPRQFF
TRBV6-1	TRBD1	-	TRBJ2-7	TGTGCCAGCAGTGAAGACCGGGACAGGGGTTCCGAGCAGTACTTC	CASSEDRDRGSEQYF
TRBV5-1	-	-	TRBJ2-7	TGCGCCAGCAGCTTGTTAACCTCTCGAGGCGAGCAGTACTTC	CASSLLTSRGEQYF
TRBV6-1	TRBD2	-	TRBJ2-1	TGTGCCAGCAGGCGTAGCGGGGTAGATGAGCAGTTCTTC	CASRRSGVDEQFF
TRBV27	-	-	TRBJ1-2	TGTGCCAGCAGTTACGGGGGGATTGGTGGCTACACCTTC	CASSYGGIGGYTF
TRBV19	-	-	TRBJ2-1	TGTGCCAGTAGTAGGGGCCCCAGCACGGGTGGGAATGAGCAGTTCTTC	CASSRGPSTGGNEQFF
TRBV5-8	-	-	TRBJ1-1	TGTGCCAGCACCTCCTGGGGAGCTGAAGCTTTCTTT	CASTSWGAEAFF
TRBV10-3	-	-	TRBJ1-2	TGTGCCATCAGTGACCGGGGGACGTCAAACTATGGCTACACCTTC	CAISDRGTSNYGYTF
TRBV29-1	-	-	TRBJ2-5	TGCAGCGTCGCATGGCCACCGGAGACCCAGTACTTC	CSVAWPPETQYF
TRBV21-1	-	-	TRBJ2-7	TGTGCCAGCAGCAAAAGGGTCGATTCGGACACGGGTTACGAGCAGTACTTC	CASSKRVDSDTGYEQYF
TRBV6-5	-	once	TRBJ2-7	TGTGCCATCAGGGGTAGCGGCACCTACGAGCAGTACTTC	CAIRGSGTYEQYF
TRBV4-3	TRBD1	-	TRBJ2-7	TGCGCCAGCAGCCCCTCCCGGGACAGGGGCTGGCACGAGCAGTACTTC	CASSPSRDRGWHEQYF
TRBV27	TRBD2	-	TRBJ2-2	TGTGCCAGCAGTCCGGGACTAGCGGGAGGGCCGGGCACCGGGGAGCTGTTTTTT	CASSPGLAGGPGTGELFF
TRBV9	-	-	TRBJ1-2	TGTGCCAGCAGCGTAGGAGGGTCTGGCTACACCTTC	CASSVGGSGYTF
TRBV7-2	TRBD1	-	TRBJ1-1	TGTGCCAGCAGTCATGACAGGGCAACGAACACTGAAGCTTTATTT	CASSHDRATNTEALF
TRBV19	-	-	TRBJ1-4	TGTGCCAGTAGTATAGCCCCAGGAACCTTTCGTGAAAAACTGTTTTTT	CASSIAPGTFREKLFF
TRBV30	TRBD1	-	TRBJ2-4	TGTGCCTGGAGTACCACCTCAAGAGCAGGGGGTGGCATTCAGTACTTC	CAWSTTSRAGGGIQYF
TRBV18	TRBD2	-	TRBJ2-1	TGTGCCAGCTCACCAGGGACTAGCCCCTACAATGAGCAGTTCTTC	CASSPGTSPYNEQFF
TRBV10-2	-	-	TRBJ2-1	TGCGCCAGCAGTCGGAACAGCTACAATGAGCAGTTCTTC	CASSRNSYNEQFF
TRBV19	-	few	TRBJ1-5	TGTGCCAGTAGAACAGGGCTATTTAGCAATCAGCCCCAGCATTTT	CASRTGLFSNQPQHF
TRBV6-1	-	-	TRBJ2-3	TGTGCCAGCAGCGACATTTCAGATACGCAGTATTTT	CASSDISDTQYF
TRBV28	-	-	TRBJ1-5	TGTGCCAGCAGTTTAAGGGTTGGGGGGATAATTCAGCCCCAGCATTTT	CASSLRVGGIIQPQHF
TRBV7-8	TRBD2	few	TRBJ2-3	TGTGCCAGCAGCTTAGTTCTCCTAGCGGGCACAGATACGCAGTATTTT	CASSLVLLAGTDTQYF
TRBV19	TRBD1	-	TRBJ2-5	TGTGCCAGTAGACAGGGGGCCGCCCAGTACTTC	CASRQGAAQYF
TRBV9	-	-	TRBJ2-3	TGTGCCAGCAGCCCTGAAGTGGGGAGAGGAGATACGCAGTATTTT	CASSPEVGRGDTQYF
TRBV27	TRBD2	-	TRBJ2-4	TGTGCCAGCAGTTGGGCGGGCGGGGGGGCCGGAAACATTCAGTACTTC	CASSWAGGGAGNIQYF
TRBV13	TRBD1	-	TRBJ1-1	TGTGCCAGCAGCTTACCGGTGGACAGGGGGCCGAACACTGAAGCTTTCTTT	CASSLPVDRGPNTEAFF
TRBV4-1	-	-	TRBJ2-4	TGCGCCAGCAGCCAGGCCAGGGAAAACATTCAGTACTTC	CASSQARENIQYF
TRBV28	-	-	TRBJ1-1	TGTGCCAGCAGTCTCGCAGGGTCCCTGATCACTGAAGCTTTCTTT	CASSLAGSLITEAFF
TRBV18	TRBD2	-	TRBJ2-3	TGTGCCAGCTCACTTCAGACTAGCGGGGCCACAGATACGCAGTATTTT	CASSLQTSGATDTQYF
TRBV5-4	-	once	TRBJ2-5	TGTGCCAGCAGCTTAGGGCGGGGTCAAGAGACCCAGTACTTC	CASSLGRGQETQYF
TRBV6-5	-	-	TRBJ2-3	TGTGCCAGCAGTAGGGGACTTCAAACAGATACGCAGTATTTT	CASSRGLQTDTQYF
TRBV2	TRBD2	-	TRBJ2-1	TGTGCCAGCAGTGTATTACTAGCGGGGGGGAAAAACAATGAGCAGTTCTTC	CASSVLLAGGKNNEQFF
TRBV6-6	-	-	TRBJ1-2	TGTGCCAGCAGTCGAGGGGAGGGGTATGGCTACACCTTC	CASSRGEGYGYTF
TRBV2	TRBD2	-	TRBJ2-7	TGTGCCAGCTCCAGCGGGAGAGGGTCCTACGAGCAGTACTTC	CASSSGRGSYEQYF
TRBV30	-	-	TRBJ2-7	TGTGCCTGGAGTACCAGCTACGAGCAGTACTTC	CAWSTSYEQYF
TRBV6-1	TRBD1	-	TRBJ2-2	TGTGCCAGCAGTGCCCGGACAGGTAGCACCGGGGAGCTGTTTTTT	CASSARTGSTGELFF
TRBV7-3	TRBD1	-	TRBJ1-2	TGTGCCAGCAGCCCATCAGGGACAGAGAACTATGGCTACACCTTC	CASSPSGTENYGYTF
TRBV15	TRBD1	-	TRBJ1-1	TGTGCCACCAGCAGACCTTCGGACAGGTTTGTTTTCTTT	CATSRPSDRFVFF
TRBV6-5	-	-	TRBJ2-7	TGTGCCAGCAGTTATGGCCAAAACTACGAGCAGTACTTC	CASSYGQNYEQYF
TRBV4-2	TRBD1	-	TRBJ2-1	TGTGCCAGCAGCCAAGAACAGGGGCCCTACAATGAGCAGTTCTTC	CASSQEQGPYNEQFF
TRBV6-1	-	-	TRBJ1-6	TGTGCCAGCAGTGAAAGGGACATCTCCTATAATTCACCCCTCCACTTT	CASSERDISYNSPLHF
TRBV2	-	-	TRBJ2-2	TGTGCCAGCAGTCCGGCGGGCGGCACCGGGGAGCTGTTTTTT	CASSPAGGTGELFF
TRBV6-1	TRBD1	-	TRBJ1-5	TGTGCCAGCAGTTGGACAGGGGGCCCCAATCAGCCCCAGCATTTT	CASSWTGGPNQPQHF
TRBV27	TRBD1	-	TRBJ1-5	TGTGCCAGCAGTTCACAGGGGAGTGGTAGTCAGCCCCAGCATTTT	CASSSQGSGSQPQHF
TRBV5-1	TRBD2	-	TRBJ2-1	TGCGCCAGCAGCCCCGGTGGACTAGCGGTAAATGAGCAGTTCTTC	CASSPGGLAVNEQFF
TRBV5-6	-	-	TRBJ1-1	TGTGCCAGCACCGAGACAGGCAGTATGAACACTGAAGCTTTCTTT	CASTETGSMNTEAFF
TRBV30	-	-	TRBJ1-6	TGTGCCTGGAGTGTGGCCTCCGTCTATAATTCACCCCTCCACTTT	CAWSVASVYNSPLHF
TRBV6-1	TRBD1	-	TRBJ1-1	TGTGCCAGCAGTGAAGAGGACAGGGTCGCGACTGAAGCTTTCTTT	CASSEEDRVATEAFF